The rows below give T cell receptor beta chains drawn from one sample of a study of neoadjuvant anti-PD-1 for oral cavity cancer. TCRdb keeps only in-frame clones here, not all; method: immunoSEQ multiplex PCR. The repertoire holds approximately 14,000 clones, with approximately 67% as singletons. The sample consisted of PBMCs, taken before nivolumab (anti-PD-1) treatment. The receptor set was obtained from a person aged 35-80 years with oral cavity squamous cell carcinoma. The CDR3 runs from the conserved cysteine through the conserved F or W. The listing skips clone size in some rows; elsewhere it reads once, few, many or a size class.

clone_size,v_call,cdr3_length,j_call,cdr3_aa
-,TRBV7-2,17,TRBJ2-7,CASSFRTSGRTSYEQYF
-,TRBV10-2,15,TRBJ2-1,CASRYRQGGSNEQFF
-,TRBV27,16,TRBJ1-3,CASSLSPLISGNTIYF
-,TRBV19,13,TRBJ1-2,CASSIDPPAGYTF
few,TRBV11-2,13,TRBJ2-2,CASSLVGTGELFF
-,TRBV30,14,TRBJ1-3,CAWRGTVRGDTIYF
-,TRBV11-1,16,TRBJ2-5,CASSLPLTSSQETQYF
-,TRBV19,17,TRBJ2-5,CASSTLGGTGVGETQYF
-,TRBV7-2,14,TRBJ2-3,CASRSSGVTDTQYF
-,TRBV7-9,16,TRBJ2-3,CASSPDRVDGTDTQYF
-,TRBV6-6,12,TRBJ1-2,CASSPSTEGGTF
once,TRBV7-3,13,TRBJ2-3,CASSLSWRDTQYF
-,TRBV12-5,17,TRBJ2-2,CASGSEMLAGRYGELFF
-,TRBV5-1,15,TRBJ2-1,CASSFRTSGNNEQFF
-,TRBV18,15,TRBJ1-2,CASSESELGFYGYTF
-,TRBV11-2,16,TRBJ2-2,CASSLKDSTNTGELFF
-,TRBV29-1,14,TRBJ2-3,CSVEGQGVTDTQYF
-,TRBV7-2,14,TRBJ2-5,CASSLTSGDETQYF
-,TRBV6-1,14,TRBJ1-5,CASNPRDGNQPQHF
-,TRBV6-1,12,TRBJ1-1,CASGRANTEAFF
-,TRBV2,15,TRBJ1-5,CASSPQGLGNQPQHF
-,TRBV6-6,13,TRBJ1-4,CASHLRDSEKLFF
-,TRBV7-9,14,TRBJ1-2,CASSLAQGVDGYTF
-,TRBV5-1,14,TRBJ1-1,CASSLEPEGAEAFF
-,TRBV10-2,17,TRBJ1-5,CASSEPFGTGFQGPQHF
-,TRBV5-1,14,TRBJ1-1,CASRQGAHNTEAFF
-,TRBV19,14,TRBJ2-1,CASSERGGRNEQFF
once,TRBV30,13,TRBJ1-1,CAWTGPQTTEAFF
few,TRBV5-1,17,TRBJ1-6,CASSSGAGRVGDSPLHF
-,TRBV28,13,TRBJ2-6,CASSSSGANVLTF
-,TRBV18,12,TRBJ2-7,CASSPSRDEQYF
-,TRBV7-3,14,TRBJ2-3,CASSLRAATDTQYF
-,TRBV10-2,15,TRBJ1-1,CATAALPGQNTEAFF
-,TRBV19,15,TRBJ1-6,CASSHQGSFNSPLHF
few,TRBV14,15,TRBJ1-1,CASSQSAGGNTEAFF
-,TRBV7-6,18,TRBJ1-1,CASSGIVGGREMNTEAFF
-,TRBV27,16,TRBJ2-2,CASSRLGPGHTGELFF
few,TRBV18,13,TRBJ2-5,CASSPGQEETQYF
-,TRBV14,13,TRBJ1-3,CASSASGGNTIYF
-,TRBV5-1,16,TRBJ1-2,CASSPGRQGTGSGYTF
-,TRBV19,14,TRBJ1-5,CASVLRGADQPQHF
few,TRBV10-2,13,TRBJ1-5,CASCQGSNQPQHF
-,TRBV6-4,14,TRBJ1-5,CASSEGGEDQPQHF
few,TRBV18,14,TRBJ1-5,CASSPGQNNQPQHF
few,TRBV10-2,13,TRBJ1-1,CASSESSRTEAFF
-,TRBV28,14,TRBJ1-5,CASSLRGGGQPQHF